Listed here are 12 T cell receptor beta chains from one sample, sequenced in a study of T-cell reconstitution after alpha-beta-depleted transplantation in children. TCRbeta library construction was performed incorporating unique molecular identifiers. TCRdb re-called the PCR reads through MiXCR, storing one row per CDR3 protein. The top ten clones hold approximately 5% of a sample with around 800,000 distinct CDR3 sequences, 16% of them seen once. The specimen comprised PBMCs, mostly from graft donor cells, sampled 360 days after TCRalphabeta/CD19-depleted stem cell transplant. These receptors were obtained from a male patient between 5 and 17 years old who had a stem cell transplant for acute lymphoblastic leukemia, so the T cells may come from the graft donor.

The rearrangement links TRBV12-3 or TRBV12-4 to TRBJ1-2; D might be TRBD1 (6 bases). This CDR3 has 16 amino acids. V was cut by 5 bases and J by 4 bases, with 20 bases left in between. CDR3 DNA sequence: TGTGCCAGCAGTGTACGGGGGGGGCTAGCTGCCTATGGCTACACCTTC. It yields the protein CASSVRGGLAAYGYTF.

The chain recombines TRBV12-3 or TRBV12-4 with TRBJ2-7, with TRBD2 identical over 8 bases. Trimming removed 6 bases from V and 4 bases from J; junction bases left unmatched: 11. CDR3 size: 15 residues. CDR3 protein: CASRLSGTSGYEQYF. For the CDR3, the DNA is TGTGCCAGCAGGCTATCGGGAACTAGCGGTTACGAGCAGTACTTC.

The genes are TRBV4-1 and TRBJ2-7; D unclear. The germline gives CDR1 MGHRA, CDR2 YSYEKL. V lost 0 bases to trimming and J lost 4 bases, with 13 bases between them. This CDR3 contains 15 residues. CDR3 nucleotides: TGCGCCAGCAGCCAAGATCCTGGGGTTTTGTACGAGCAGTACTTC. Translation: CASSQDPGVLYEQYF.

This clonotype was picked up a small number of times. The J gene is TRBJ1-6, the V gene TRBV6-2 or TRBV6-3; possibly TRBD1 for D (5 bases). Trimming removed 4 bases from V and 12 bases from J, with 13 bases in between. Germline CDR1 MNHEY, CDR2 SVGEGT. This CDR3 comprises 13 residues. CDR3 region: CASSWDARVPLHF. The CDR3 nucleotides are TGTGCCAGCAGTTGGGACGCTCGCGTACCCCTCCACTTT.

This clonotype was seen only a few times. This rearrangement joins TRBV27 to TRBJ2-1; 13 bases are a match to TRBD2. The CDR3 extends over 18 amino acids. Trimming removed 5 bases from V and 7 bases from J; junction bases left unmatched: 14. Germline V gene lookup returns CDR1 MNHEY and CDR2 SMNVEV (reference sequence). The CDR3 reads CASSTRLAGGSLGNEQFF. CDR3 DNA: TGTGCCAGCAGTACCAGACTAGCGGGAGGTTCGTTGGGGAATGAGCAGTTCTTC.

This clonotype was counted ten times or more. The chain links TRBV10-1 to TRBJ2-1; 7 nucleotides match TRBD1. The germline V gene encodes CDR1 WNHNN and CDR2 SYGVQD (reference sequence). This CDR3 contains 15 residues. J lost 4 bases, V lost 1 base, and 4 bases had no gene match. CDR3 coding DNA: TGCGCCAGCAGTGAGTATACAGGGGCTTACAATGAGCAGTTCTTC. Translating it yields CASSEYTGAYNEQFF.

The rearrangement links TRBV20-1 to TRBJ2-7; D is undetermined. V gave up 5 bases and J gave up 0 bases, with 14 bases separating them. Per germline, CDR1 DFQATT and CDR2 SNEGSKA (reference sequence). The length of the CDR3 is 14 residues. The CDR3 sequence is CSALHSPRSYEQYF. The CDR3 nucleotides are TGCAGTGCTCTTCACTCCCCCCGCTCCTACGAGCAGTACTTC.

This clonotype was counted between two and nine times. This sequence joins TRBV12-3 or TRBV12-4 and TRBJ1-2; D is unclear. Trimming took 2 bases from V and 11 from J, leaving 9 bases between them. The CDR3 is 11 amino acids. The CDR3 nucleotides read TGTGCCAGCAGTTTACAGAGACTTTACACCTTC. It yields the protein CASSLQRLYTF.

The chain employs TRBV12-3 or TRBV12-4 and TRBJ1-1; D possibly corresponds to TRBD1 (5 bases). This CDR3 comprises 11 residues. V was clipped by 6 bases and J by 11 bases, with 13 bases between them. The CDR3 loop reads CASSRDGGAFF. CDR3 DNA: TGTGCCAGCAGCCGGGACGGGGGGGCTTTCTTT.

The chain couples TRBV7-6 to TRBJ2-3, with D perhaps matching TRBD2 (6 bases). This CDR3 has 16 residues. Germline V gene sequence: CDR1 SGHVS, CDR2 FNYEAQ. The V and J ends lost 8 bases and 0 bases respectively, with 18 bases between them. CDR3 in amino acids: CASGILSGSSTDTQYF. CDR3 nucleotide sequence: TGTGCCAGCGGTATACTTAGCGGATCTAGCACAGATACGCAGTATTTT.

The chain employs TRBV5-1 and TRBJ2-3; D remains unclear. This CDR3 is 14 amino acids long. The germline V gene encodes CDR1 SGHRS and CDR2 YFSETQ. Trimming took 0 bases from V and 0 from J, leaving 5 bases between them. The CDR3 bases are TGCGCCAGCAGCTTGGAACAGAGCACAGATACGCAGTATTTT. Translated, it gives CASSLEQSTDTQYF. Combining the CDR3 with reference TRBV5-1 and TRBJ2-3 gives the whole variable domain KAGVTQTPRYLIKTRGQQVTLSCSPISGHRSVSWYQQTPGQGLQFLFEYFSETQRNKGNFPGRFSGRQFSNSRSEMNVSTLELGDSALYLCASSLEQSTDTQYFGPGTRLTVL.

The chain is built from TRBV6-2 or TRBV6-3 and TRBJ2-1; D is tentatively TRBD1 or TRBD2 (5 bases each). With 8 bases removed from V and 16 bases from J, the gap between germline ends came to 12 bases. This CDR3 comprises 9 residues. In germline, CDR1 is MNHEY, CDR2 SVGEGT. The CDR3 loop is CASPPGAFF. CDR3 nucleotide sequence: TGTGCCAGCCCCCCCGGGGCCTTCTTC.